This record concerns one T cell receptor (beta chain) sequence. CDR3 size: 16 residues. Germline CDR1 LGHNA, CDR2 YSLEER. The junction had 1 base not matched to a gene; V was cut back by 0 bases and J by 3 bases. Extracted from the samples, RNA was reverse transcribed into cDNA to serve as the sequencing template. Using immunoSEQ multiplex PCR, the repertoire was profiled, and TCRdb retains in-frame clones only, with some absent. The sample lists 110,000 to 150,000 clones, around half occurring once. The data were taken from a study of CD8+ T cells in alopecia areata. Treatment here: oral pan-JAK inhibitor, 5-10 mg twice daily. The researchers isolated CD4+ and CD8+ T cells from PBMCs by sorting.

The receptor was derived from a human donor with alopecia areata. This sequence joins TRBV4-3 and TRBJ2-1, with 11 bases matching TRBD1. The sample in question was CD8+ T cells sorted from blood, obtained at week 4, from a patient treated with tofacitinib. CDR3 DNA: TGCGCCAGCAGCCAAGATGGGACAGGGGGCTACAATGAGCAGTTCTTC. Protein product: CASSQDGTGGYNEQFF.